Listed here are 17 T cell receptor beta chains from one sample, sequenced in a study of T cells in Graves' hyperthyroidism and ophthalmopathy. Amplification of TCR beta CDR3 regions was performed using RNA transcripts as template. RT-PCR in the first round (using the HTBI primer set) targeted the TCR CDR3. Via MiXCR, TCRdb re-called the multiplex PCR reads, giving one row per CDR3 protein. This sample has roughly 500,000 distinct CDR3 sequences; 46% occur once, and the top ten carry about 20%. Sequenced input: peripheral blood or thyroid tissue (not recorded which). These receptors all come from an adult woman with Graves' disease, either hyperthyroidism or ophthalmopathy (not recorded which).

CDR3 loop: CASSESVGGEQYF. The CDR3 nucleotides are TGCGCCAGCAGTGAGTCGGTGGGAGGCGAGCAGTACTTC. The V call is TRBV10-2, the J call TRBJ2-7; the D gene is possibly TRBD2 (6 bases). Germline values: CDR1 WSHSY, CDR2 SAAADI. Trimming removed 0 bases from V and 6 bases from J, with 9 bases in between. This CDR3 region has 13 residues.

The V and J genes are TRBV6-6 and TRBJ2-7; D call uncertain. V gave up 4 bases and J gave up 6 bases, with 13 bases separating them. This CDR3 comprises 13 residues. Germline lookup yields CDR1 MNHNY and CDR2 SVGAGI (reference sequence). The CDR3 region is CASSSFQIAEQYF. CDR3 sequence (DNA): TGTGCCAGCAGTTCCTTCCAGATCGCCGAGCAGTACTTC.

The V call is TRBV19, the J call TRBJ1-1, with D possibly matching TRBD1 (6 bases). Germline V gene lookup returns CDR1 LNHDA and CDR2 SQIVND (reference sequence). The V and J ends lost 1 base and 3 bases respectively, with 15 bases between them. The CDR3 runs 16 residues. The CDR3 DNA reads TGTGCCAGTAGTATAGGAGGGGGACCTATCTACACTGAAGCTTTCTTT. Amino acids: CASSIGGGPIYTEAFF.

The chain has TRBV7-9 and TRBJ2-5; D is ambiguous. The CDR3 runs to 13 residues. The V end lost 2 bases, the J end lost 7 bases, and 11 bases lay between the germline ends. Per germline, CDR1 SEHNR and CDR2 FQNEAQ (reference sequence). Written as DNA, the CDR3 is TGTGCCAGCAGCTTACCAATCGAGCGGACCCAGTACTTC. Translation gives CASSLPIERTQYF.

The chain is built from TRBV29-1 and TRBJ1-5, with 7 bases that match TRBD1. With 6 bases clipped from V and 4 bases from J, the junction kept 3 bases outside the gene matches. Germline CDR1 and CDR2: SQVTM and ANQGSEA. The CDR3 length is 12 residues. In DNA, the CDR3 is TGCAGCGTAGGGACAGCGAATCAGCCCCAGCATTTT. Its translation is CSVGTANQPQHF.

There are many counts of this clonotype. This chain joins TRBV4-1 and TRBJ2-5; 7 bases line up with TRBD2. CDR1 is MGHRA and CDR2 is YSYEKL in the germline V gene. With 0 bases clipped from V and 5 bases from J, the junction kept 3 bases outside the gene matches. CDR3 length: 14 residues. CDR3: CASSQDPGGETQYF. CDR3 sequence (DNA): TGCGCCAGCAGCCAAGATCCGGGAGGCGAGACCCAGTACTTC.

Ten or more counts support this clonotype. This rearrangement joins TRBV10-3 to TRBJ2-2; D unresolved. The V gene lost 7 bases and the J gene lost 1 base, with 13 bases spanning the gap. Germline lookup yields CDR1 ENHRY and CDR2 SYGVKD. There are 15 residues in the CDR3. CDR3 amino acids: CAITIGNQNTGELFF. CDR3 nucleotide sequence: TGTGCCATCACCATAGGCAATCAGAACACCGGGGAGCTGTTTTTT.

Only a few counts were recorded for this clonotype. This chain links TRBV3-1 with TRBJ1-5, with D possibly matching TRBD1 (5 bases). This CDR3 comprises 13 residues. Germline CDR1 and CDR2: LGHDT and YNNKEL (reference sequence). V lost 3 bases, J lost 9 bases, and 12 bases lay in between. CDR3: CASSQVDGGPQHF. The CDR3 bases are TGTGCCAGCAGCCAGGTTGACGGGGGGCCCCAGCATTTT.

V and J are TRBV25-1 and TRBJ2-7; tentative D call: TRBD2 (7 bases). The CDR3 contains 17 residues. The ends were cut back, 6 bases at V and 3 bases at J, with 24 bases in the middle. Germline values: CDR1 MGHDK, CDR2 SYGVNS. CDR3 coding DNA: TGTGCCAGCAGCCAACCACTGTCGCGGGGGCCCCTCTACGAGCAGTACTTC. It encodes CASSQPLSRGPLYEQYF.

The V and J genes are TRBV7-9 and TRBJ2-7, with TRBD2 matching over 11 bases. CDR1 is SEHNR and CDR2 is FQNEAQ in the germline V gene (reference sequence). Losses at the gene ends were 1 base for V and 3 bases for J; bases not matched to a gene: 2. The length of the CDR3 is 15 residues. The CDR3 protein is CASSLETSGIYEQYF. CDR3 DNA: TGTGCCAGCAGCTTAGAGACTAGCGGGATCTACGAGCAGTACTTC.

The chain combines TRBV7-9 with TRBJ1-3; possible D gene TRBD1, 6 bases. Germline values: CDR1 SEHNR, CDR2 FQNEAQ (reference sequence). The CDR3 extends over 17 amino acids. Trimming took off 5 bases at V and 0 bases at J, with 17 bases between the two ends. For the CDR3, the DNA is TGTGCCAGCAGCACCGCCGGGACACCAATCTCTGGAAACACCATATATTTT. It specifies CASSTAGTPISGNTIYF.

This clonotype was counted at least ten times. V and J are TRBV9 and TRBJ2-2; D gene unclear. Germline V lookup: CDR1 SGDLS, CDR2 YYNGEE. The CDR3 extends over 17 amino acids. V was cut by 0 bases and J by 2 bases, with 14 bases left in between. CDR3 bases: TGTGCCAGCAGCGTAGTAGGTTCGGCAGATAACACCGGGGAGCTGTTTTTT. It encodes CASSVVGSADNTGELFF.

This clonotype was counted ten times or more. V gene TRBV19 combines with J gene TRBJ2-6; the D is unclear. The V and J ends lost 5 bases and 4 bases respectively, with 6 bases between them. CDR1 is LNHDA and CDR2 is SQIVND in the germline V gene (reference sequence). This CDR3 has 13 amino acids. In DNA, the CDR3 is TGTGCCAGTAGTTTATCCGGGGCCAACGTCCTGACTTTC. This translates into CASSLSGANVLTF.

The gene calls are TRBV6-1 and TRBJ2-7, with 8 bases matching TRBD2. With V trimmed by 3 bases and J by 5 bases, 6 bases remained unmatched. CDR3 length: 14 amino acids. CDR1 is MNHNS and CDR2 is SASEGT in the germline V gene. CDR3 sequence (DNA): TGTGCCAGCAGTGATTCGGGGGGGTCCCACGAGCAGTACTTC. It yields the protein CASSDSGGSHEQYF.

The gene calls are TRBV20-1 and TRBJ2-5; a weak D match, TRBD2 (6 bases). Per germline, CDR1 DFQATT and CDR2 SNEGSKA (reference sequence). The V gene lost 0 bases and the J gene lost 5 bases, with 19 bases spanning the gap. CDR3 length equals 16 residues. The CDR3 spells CSARDGGSEVHETQYF. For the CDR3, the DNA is TGCAGTGCTAGAGATGGGGGGAGTGAAGTCCACGAGACCCAGTACTTC.

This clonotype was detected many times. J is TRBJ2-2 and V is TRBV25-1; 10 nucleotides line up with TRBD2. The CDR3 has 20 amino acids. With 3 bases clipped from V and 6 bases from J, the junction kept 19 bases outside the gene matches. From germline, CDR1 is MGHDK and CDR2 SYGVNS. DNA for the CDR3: TGTGCCAGCAGTGATGCCCCGGGGGTCCGGCTAGCGGGAGATGCCGGGGAGCTGTTTTTT. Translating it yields CASSDAPGVRLAGDAGELFF.

The CDR3 region has the DNA TGTGCCAGCAGCTTGGGTCCCGACGGTAGCAATCAGCCCCAGCATTTT. It specifies CASSLGPDGSNQPQHF. The V gene is TRBV7-2, the J gene TRBJ1-5; D is unresolved. The length of the CDR3 is 16 residues. V was shortened by 3 bases and J by 0 bases, with 12 bases between the two germline ends. In germline, CDR1 is SGHTA, CDR2 FQGNSA.